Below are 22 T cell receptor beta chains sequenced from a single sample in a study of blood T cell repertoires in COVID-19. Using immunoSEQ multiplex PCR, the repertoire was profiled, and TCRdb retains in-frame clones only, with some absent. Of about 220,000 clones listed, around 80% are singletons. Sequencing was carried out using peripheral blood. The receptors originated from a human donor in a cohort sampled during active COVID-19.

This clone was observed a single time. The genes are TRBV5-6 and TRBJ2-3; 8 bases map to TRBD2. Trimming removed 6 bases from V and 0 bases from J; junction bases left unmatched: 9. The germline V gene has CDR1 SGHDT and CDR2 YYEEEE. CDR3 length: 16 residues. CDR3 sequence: CASIAVAGLSTDTQYF. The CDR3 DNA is TGTGCCAGCATCGCGGTAGCGGGGCTTAGCACAGATACGCAGTATTTT.

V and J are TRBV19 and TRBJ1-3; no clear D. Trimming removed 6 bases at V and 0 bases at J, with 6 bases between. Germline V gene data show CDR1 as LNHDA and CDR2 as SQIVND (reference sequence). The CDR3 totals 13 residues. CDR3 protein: CASSPSSGNTIYF. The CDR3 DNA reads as TGTGCCAGTAGCCCGAGCTCTGGAAACACCATATATTTT.

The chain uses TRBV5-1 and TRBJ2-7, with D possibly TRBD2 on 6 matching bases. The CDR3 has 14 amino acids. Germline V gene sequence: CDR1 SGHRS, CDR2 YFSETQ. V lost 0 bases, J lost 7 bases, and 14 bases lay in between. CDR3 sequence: CASSLVWGTREQYF. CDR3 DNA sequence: TGCGCCAGCAGCTTGGTGTGGGGGACTCGGGAGCAGTACTTC.

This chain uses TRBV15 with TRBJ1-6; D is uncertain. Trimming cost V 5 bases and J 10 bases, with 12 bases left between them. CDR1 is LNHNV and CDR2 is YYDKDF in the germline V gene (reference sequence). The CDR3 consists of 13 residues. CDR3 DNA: TGTGCCACCAGCGGTAGCGGCATGTCACCCCTCCACTTT. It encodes CATSGSGMSPLHF.

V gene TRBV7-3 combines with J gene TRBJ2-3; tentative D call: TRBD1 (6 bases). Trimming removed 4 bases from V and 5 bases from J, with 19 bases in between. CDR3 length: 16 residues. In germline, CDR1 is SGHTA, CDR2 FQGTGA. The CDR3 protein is CASSSQVGAWGDTQYF. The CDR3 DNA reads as TGTGCCAGCAGCTCACAGGTGGGGGCCTGGGGAGATACGCAGTATTTT.

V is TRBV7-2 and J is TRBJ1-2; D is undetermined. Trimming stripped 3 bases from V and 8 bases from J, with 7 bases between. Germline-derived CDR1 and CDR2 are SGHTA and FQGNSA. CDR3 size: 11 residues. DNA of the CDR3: TGTGCCAGCAGCTTTGGGAGAGGCTACACCTTC. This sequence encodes CASSFGRGYTF.

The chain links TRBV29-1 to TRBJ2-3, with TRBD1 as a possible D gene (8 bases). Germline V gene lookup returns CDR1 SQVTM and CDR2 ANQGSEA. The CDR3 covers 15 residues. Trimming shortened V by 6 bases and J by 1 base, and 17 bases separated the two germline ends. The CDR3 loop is CSVQGASGRTDTQYF. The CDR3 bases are TGCAGCGTCCAGGGGGCTAGCGGTCGCACAGATACGCAGTATTTT.

Here the CDR3 reads CASTRTGGNEKLFF. Here the CDR3 DNA reads TGTGCCAGCACCCGGACAGGGGGCAATGAAAAACTGTTTTTT. The V and J genes are TRBV28 and TRBJ1-4; 11 bases align to TRBD1. The length of the CDR3 is 14 residues. The V segment lost 7 bases and the J segment 5 bases; nucleotides outside the gene matches: 3. In germline, CDR1 is MDHEN, CDR2 SYDVKM.

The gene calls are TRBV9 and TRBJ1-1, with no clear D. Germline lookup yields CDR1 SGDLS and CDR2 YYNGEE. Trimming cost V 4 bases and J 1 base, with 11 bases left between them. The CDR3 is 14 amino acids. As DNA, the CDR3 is TGTGCCAGCAGCCTTCGGGAGTCGAACACTGAAGCTTTCTTT. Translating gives CASSLRESNTEAFF.

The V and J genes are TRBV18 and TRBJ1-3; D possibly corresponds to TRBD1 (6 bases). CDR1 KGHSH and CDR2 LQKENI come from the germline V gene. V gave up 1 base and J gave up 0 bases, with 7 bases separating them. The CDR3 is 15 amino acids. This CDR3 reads CASSPQGVSGNTIYF. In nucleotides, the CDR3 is TGTGCCAGCTCACCACAGGGGGTCTCTGGAAACACCATATATTTT.

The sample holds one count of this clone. The DNA of the CDR3 is TGTGCCAGCAGTTTAACTGTAGATGACTCCTACGAGCAGTACTTC. Amino acids: CASSLTVDDSYEQYF. The chain joins TRBV27 to TRBJ2-7; no reliable D call. This CDR3 spans 15 amino acids. The germline V gene encodes CDR1 MNHEY and CDR2 SMNVEV (reference sequence). V dropped 2 bases and J dropped 0 bases, with 11 bases sitting between them.

The CDR3 here is CASTSVGLGGTEAFF. The CDR3 DNA reads as TGTGCCAGCACTTCCGTGGGACTGGGGGGAACTGAAGCTTTCTTT. The genes are TRBV27 and TRBJ1-1; a weak D match, TRBD1 (5 bases). V lost 7 bases and J 5 bases, leaving 20 bases between the germline ends. From germline, CDR1 is MNHEY and CDR2 SMNVEV (reference sequence). The CDR3 spans 15 residues.

The CDR3 spells CASYPSFLSGSYNEQFF. CDR3 nucleotides: TGTGCCAGCTATCCCTCCTTCCTGAGCGGATCCTACAATGAGCAGTTCTTC. The rearrangement links TRBV28 to TRBJ2-1; D possibly corresponds to TRBD2 (5 bases). V was shortened by 8 bases and J by 1 base, with 21 bases between the two germline ends. The CDR3 length is 17 residues. Germline V lookup: CDR1 MDHEN, CDR2 SYDVKM.

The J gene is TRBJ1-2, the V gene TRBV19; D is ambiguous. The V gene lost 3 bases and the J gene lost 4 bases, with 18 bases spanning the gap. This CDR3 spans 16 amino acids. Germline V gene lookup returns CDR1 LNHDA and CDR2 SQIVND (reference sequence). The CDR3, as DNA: TGTGCCAGTAGTATCGCCCAGGCGCGTCATGGCTATGGCTACACCTTC. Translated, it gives CASSIAQARHGYGYTF.

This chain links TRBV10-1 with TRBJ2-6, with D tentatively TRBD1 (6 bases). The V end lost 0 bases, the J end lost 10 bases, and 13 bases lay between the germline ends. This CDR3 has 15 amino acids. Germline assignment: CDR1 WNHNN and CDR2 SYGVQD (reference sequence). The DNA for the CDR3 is TGCGCCAGCAGTGAGTCCTACCACAGGGTGAACGTCCTGACTTTC. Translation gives CASSESYHRVNVLTF.

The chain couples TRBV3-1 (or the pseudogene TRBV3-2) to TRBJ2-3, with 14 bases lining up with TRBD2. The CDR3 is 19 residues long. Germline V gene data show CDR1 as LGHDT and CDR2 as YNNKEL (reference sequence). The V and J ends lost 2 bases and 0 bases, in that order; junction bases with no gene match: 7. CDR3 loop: CASSQRGLAGAISTDTQYF. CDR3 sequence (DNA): TGTGCCAGCAGCCAAAGGGGACTAGCGGGGGCCATAAGCACAGATACGCAGTATTTT.

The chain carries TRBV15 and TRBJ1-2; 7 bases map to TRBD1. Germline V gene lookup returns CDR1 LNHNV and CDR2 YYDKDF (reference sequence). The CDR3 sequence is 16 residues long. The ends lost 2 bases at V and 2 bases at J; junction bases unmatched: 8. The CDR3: CATSRQGVFLNYGYTF. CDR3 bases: TGTGCCACCAGCAGACAGGGGGTATTTCTCAACTATGGCTACACCTTC.

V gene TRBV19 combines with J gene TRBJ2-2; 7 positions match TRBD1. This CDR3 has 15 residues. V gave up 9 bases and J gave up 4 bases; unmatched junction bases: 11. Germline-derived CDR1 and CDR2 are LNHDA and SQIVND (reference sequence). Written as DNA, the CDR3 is TGTGCCAGCCTCTTAGGGGGCCCTCTCACCGGGGAGCTGTTTTTT. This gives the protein CASLLGGPLTGELFF.

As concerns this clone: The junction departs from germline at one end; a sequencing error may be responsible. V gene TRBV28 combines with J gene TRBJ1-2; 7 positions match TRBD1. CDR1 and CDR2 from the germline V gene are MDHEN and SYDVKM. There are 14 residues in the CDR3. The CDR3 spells CASTLQGLAYGYTF. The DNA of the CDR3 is TGTGCCAGCACTTTACAGGGGCTTGCCTATGGCTACACCTTC.

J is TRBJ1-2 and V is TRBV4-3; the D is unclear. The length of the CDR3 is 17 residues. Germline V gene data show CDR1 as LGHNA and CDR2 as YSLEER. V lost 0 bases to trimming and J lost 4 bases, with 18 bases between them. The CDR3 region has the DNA TGCGCCAGCAGCCAAGATTTTGGGAGGACTTTACCCTATGGCTACACCTTC. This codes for CASSQDFGRTLPYGYTF.

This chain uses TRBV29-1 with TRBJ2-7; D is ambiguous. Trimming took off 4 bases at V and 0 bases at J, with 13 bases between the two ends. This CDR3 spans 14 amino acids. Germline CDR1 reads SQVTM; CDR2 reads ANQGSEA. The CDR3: CSVVSGSSSYEQYF. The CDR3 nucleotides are TGCAGCGTTGTATCCGGGTCAAGCTCCTACGAGCAGTACTTC.

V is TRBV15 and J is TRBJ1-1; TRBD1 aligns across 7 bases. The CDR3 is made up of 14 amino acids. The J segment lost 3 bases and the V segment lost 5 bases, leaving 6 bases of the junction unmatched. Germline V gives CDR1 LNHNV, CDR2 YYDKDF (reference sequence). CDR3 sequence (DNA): TGTGCCACCAGCGACAGGGTAGGGGACACTGAAGCTTTCTTT. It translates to CATSDRVGDTEAFF.